The 17 T cell receptor beta chains reported below all come from one sample, sequenced in a study of radiotherapy plus CTLA-4 blockade in lung cancer. Sequencing was performed with immunoSEQ multiplex PCR; in TCRdb, only in-frame clones are kept and a portion is missing. The sample has 34,000 or so clones; about four fifths are singletons. The source was peripheral blood, collected from a patient treated with radiotherapy plus ipilimumab. Source of these receptors: a human donor with non-small cell lung cancer that progressed on radiotherapy plus ipilimumab.

The rearrangement joins TRBV5-4 to TRBJ2-3; 13 nucleotides agree with TRBD2. With V trimmed by 3 bases and J by 2 bases, 3 bases remained unmatched. The CDR3 loop spans 16 amino acids. CDR1 is SGHNT, CDR2 YYREEE, per germline (reference sequence). Written as DNA, the CDR3 is TGTGCCAGCAGCTCGGGACTAGCGGGGCTCACAGATACGCAGTATTTT. Its translation: CASSSGLAGLTDTQYF.

Only a few counts were recorded for this clone. V is TRBV7-7 and J is TRBJ2-7; D is possibly TRBD1 or TRBD2 (5 bases each). Per the germline V gene, CDR1 is SSHAT and CDR2 is FNYEAQ (reference sequence). Trimming shortened V by 5 bases and J by 3 bases, and 11 bases separated the two germline ends. This CDR3 region has 13 residues. Here the CDR3 reads CASSLGPNYEQYF. The CDR3 bases are TGTGCCAGCAGCCTGGGACCGAACTACGAGCAGTACTTC.

The chain links TRBV19 to TRBJ1-2, with a weak D call TRBD1 (5 bases). The CDR3 is 14 amino acids. Germline V gives CDR1 LNHDA, CDR2 SQIVND (reference sequence). The V and J ends lost 9 bases and 4 bases respectively, with 18 bases between them. The CDR3 bases are TGTGCCAGCCGGAAGAGGGGTGTAGGCTATGGCTACACCTTC. It specifies CASRKRGVGYGYTF.

The chain links TRBV9 to TRBJ2-1, with TRBD1 as a possible D gene (5 bases). V lost 0 bases to trimming and J lost 0 bases, with 7 bases between them. Germline V gene data show CDR1 as SGDLS and CDR2 as YYNGEE. The CDR3 length is 15 residues. The DNA of the CDR3 is TGTGCCAGCAGCGTAGTAGGGGACTCCTACAATGAGCAGTTCTTC. Amino acid sequence: CASSVVGDSYNEQFF.

This clone was recorded a few times. This chain links TRBV11-2 with TRBJ2-7, with 8 bases matching TRBD1. CDR3 length equals 16 residues. CDR1 is SGHAT, CDR2 FQNNGV, per germline. The V gene end was trimmed by 1 base and the J gene end by 1 base; junction bases not matched to a gene: 6. CDR3 amino acids: CASSLGGDRGSYEQYF. Here the CDR3 DNA reads TGTGCCAGCAGCTTAGGAGGAGACAGGGGATCCTACGAGCAGTACTTC.

Turning to this clone: The junction does not match germline at one end; this may be a read error. The V call is TRBV5-1, the J call TRBJ2-5; D gene unclear. The V gene's germline CDR1 is SGHRS and CDR2 YFSETQ. The CDR3 is made up of 11 amino acids. In DNA form, the CDR3 reads TGCGCTAGCATACTCGGGGAGACCCAGTACTTC. Its protein is CASILGETQYF.

This clone turned up a few times. V is TRBV10-1 and J is TRBJ2-5; D is uncertain. V lost 3 bases, J lost 3 bases, and 8 bases lay in between. The CDR3 has 13 amino acids. The germline gives CDR1 WNHNN, CDR2 SYGVQD (reference sequence). The CDR3 nucleotides are TGCGCCAGCAGTGACTGGGGTAAAGAGACCCAGTACTTC. It yields the protein CASSDWGKETQYF.

The chain combines TRBV11-3 with TRBJ2-7; D may be TRBD1 (6 bases). V was shortened by 5 bases and J by 4 bases, with 15 bases between the two germline ends. This CDR3 spans 14 amino acids. CDR1 SGHNT and CDR2 YENEEA come from the germline V gene. The CDR3 coding sequence is TGTGCCAGCAGCCCAGGCAGGGGCTTATACGAGCAGTACTTC. Its translation is CASSPGRGLYEQYF.

This clone was observed a few times. The V and J genes are TRBV4-3 and TRBJ1-3; D gene ambiguous. Germline V gene data show CDR1 as LGHNA and CDR2 as YSLEER. The CDR3 loop spans 14 amino acids. The germline V and J ends were trimmed by 4 bases and 3 bases, with 10 bases remaining between them. CDR3 sequence (DNA): TGCGCCAGCAGCCTCTCCCTGGGTGGAAACACCATATATTTT. Translating it yields CASSLSLGGNTIYF.

This clone was seen just once. The chain employs TRBV5-1 and TRBJ2-5, with D maybe TRBD2 (6 bases). CDR1 is SGHRS, CDR2 YFSETQ, per germline. V was pared by 4 bases and J by 7 bases, with 29 bases between. The CDR3 sequence is 18 residues long. CDR3 DNA sequence: TGCGCCAGCAGCCCGGCGGGGACGGACGGCTTAAGACGGGGGACCCAGTACTTC. Translated: CASSPAGTDGLRRGTQYF.

This clone was detected only once. The V and J genes are TRBV7-6 and TRBJ2-2; 10 nucleotides line up with TRBD2. This CDR3 is built from 15 residues. After removal of 4 bases from V and 3 bases from J, the junction contained 2 bases not matched to a gene. From germline, CDR1 is SGHVS and CDR2 FNYEAQ. The CDR3, as DNA: TGTGCCAGCAGCTGGACTAGCGGATACACCGGGGAGCTGTTTTTT. Protein: CASSWTSGYTGELFF.

CDR3 residues: CASSPIGGEASPLHF. The CDR3 coding sequence is TGTGCCAGCAGTCCCATCGGGGGCGAGGCTTCACCCCTCCACTTT. The chain links TRBV28 to TRBJ1-6; the D gene is possibly TRBD1 (6 bases). V lost 5 bases to trimming and J lost 9 bases, with 17 bases between them. CDR3 length: 15 residues. CDR1 and CDR2 (germline): MDHEN, SYDVKM.

The chain has TRBV6-5 and TRBJ2-1; maybe TRBD2 (5 bases). The germline V gene encodes CDR1 MNHEY and CDR2 SVGAGI. The V end lost 6 bases, the J end lost 5 bases, and 11 bases lay between the germline ends. The CDR3 sequence is 13 residues long. The CDR3 DNA sequence: TGTGCCAGCAGCCTAGACTACGACAATGAGCAGTTCTTC. Translated: CASSLDYDNEQFF.

J is TRBJ2-7 and V is TRBV5-1, with TRBD1 matching over 7 bases. This CDR3 spans 14 amino acids. Germline V gene data show CDR1 as SGHRS and CDR2 as YFSETQ. V lost 4 bases to trimming and J lost 6 bases; unmatched junction nucleotides: 10. CDR3 protein: CASSPRQGWSEQYF. The CDR3 nucleotides are TGCGCCAGCAGCCCAAGACAGGGATGGAGCGAGCAGTACTTC. Drawing the rest from reference TRBV5-1 and TRBJ2-7, the complete variable domain is KAGVTQTPRYLIKTRGQQVTLSCSPISGHRSVSWYQQTPGQGLQFLFEYFSETQRNKGNFPGRFSGRQFSNSRSEMNVSTLELGDSALYLCASSPRQGWSEQYFGPGTRLTVT.

The chain couples TRBV19 to TRBJ2-1, with 11 bases that match TRBD2. Trimming removed 6 bases from V and 4 bases from J; junction bases left unmatched: 11. The CDR3 runs to 17 residues. Germline assignment: CDR1 LNHDA and CDR2 SQIVND (reference sequence). The CDR3 protein is CASRGGLAGGRYNEQFF. In DNA, the CDR3 is TGTGCCAGTAGAGGGGGGCTAGCGGGAGGTCGTTACAATGAGCAGTTCTTC.

J is TRBJ2-5 and V is TRBV29-1; TRBD2 aligns across 13 bases. Germline V lookup: CDR1 SQVTM, CDR2 ANQGSEA. The CDR3 sequence is 18 residues long. J gave up 4 bases and V 2 bases, and 13 bases lay outside the gene matches. CDR3 protein: CSVERGLAGAGFLETQYF. The CDR3 bases are TGCAGCGTTGAACGTGGACTAGCGGGAGCAGGTTTTCTAGAGACCCAGTACTTC.

The rearrangement uses TRBV7-9 and TRBJ1-6; 8 bases fit TRBD1. V trimming: 5 bases; J trimming: 10 bases; junction bases outside the gene matches: 7. The CDR3 loop spans 14 amino acids. The germline V gene encodes CDR1 SEHNR and CDR2 FQNEAQ (reference sequence). CDR3 DNA: TGTGCCAGCAGCGCTGGACAGGGTAGATCACCCCTCCACTTT. It is translated as CASSAGQGRSPLHF.